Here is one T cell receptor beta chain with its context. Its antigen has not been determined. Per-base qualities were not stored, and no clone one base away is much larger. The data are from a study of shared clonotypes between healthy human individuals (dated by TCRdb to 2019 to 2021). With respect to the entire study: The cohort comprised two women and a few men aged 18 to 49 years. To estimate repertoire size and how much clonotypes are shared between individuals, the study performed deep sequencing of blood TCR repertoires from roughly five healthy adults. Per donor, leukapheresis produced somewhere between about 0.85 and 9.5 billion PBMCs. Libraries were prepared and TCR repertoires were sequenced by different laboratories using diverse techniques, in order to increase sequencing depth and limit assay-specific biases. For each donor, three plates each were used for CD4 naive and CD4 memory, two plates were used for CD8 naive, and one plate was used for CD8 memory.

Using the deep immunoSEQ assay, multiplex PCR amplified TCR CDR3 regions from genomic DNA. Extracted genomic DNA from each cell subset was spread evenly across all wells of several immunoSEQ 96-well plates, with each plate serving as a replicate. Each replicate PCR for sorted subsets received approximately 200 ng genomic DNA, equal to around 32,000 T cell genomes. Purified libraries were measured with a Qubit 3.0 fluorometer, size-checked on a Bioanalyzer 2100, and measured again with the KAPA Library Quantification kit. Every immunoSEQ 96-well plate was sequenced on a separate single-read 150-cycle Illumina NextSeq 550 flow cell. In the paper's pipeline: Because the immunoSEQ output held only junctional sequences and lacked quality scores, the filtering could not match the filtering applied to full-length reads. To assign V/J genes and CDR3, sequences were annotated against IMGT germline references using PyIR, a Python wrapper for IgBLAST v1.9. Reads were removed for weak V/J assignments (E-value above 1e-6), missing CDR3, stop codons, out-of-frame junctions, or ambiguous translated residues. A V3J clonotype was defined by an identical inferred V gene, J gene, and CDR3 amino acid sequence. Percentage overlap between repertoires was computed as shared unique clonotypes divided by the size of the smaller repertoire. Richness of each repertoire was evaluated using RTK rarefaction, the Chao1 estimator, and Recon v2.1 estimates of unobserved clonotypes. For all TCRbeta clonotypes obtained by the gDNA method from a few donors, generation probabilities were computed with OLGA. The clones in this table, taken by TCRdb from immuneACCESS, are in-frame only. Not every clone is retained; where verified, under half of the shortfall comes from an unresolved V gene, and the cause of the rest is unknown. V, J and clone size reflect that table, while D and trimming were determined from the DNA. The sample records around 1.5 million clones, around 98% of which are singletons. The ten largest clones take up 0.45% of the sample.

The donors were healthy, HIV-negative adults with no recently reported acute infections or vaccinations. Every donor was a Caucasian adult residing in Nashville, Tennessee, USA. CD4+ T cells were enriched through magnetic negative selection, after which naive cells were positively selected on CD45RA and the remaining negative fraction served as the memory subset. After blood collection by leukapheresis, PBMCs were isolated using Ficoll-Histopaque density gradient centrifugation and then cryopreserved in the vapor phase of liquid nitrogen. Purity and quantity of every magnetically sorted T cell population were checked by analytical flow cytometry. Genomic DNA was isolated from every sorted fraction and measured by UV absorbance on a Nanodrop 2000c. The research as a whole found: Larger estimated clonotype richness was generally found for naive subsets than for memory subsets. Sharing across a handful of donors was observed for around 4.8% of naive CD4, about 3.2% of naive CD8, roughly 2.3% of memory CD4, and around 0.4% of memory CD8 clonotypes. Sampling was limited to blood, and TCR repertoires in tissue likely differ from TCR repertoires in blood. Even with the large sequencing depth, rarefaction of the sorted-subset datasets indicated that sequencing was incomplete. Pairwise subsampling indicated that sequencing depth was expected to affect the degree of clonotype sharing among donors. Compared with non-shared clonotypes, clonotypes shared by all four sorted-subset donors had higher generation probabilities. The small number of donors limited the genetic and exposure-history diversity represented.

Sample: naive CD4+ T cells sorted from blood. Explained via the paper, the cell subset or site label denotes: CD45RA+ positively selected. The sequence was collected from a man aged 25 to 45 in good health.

Read as DNA, the sequence is TGTGCCAGCAGCCCCCAGGTGTCATGGACCCAGTACTTC. Its amino acids are CASSPQVSWTQYF. This chain joins TRBV9 to TRBJ2-5, with the D gene not clear enough to name. The CDR3 measures 13 amino acids from cysteine to phenylalanine. Only CDR3 DNA remains: 39 bases, in frame from the first base. From a lookup of the germline V gene, CDR1 and CDR2 are SGDLS and YYNGEE. V loses 4 bases, J loses 7 bases, and the germline ends lie 14 bases apart.